The present entry profiles one T cell receptor (beta chain) with its context. Within its sample, this clonotype is medium-sized (0.01 to 0.1%). No cognate antigen has been identified for it. No much larger clone is present one base from it, and per-base qualities are unavailable. No patient had a history of other malignancies or prior chemotherapy or radiotherapy, and all had node-negative disease on CT and PET/CT. At each of the two time points, around 5.7 milliliters of peripheral venous blood were collected into EDTA tubes. PBMCs were isolated by Ficoll-Paque Plus density-gradient centrifugation. Immediately after collection, samples were stored at -80 degrees C until analysis. The CDR3 starts with the cysteine, ends with the phenylalanine, and has 17 residues. Of the read, only the CDR3 DNA is kept; its 51 bases are in frame from base 1. Compared with germline, V lacks 6 bases and J lacks 4 bases; bases without a gene match: 14.

These data originate in a study of prognosis after radiotherapy for stage I lung cancer (dated by TCRdb to 2020 to 2023). In terms of the full investigation: Between early 2018 and early 2019, roughly 18 patients with stage I NSCLC were enrolled in Nanjing, China. Peripheral blood TCR beta repertoires were profiled in stage I NSCLC patients before and after stereotactic body radiotherapy, and the repertoires were related to distant failure. The cohort was made up of some twelve men and 6 or 7 women, with a median age of approximately 74 years and an age range of 53 to 84 years. Image-guided IMRT or VMAT was used to deliver SBRT in 3 to 5 fractions at a biologically effective dose of at least 100 Gy. About twelve patients had adenocarcinoma and several had squamous cell carcinoma as the tumor histology. In about 15 patients the disease was a newly diagnosed primary stage I lung tumor, whereas several had oligometastatic NSCLC following surgical resection of the primary tumor. Every patient was deemed medically inoperable, roughly twelve because of comorbidities and over five because they refused surgery. Concurrent therapy was not administered to any patient alongside SBRT. Distant metastases were developed by four of the 19 patients after SBRT, at a median of roughly 7 months, whereas no significant progression was observed in the other 15 patients. The study took one blood sample before SBRT and one after SBRT from each of 19 patients and sequenced all 40 or so samples. The study at large found these results: The study was limited by the small cohort and short follow-up, and independent validation of the study findings is required. No adjustment for multiple comparisons was applied to any of the reported P values. Post-SBRT Shannon entropy and its change from baseline were lower in patients who developed distant metastases; baseline Shannon entropy was not associated with metastases. After SBRT, the count of unique TCR clones dropped from a median of around 9,300 beforehand to 6,500 to 8,000 afterward (Wilcoxon paired P=0.011). Tumor specificity of expanded TCR clones was not determined. Differences by metastasis status were reportedly seen in TRBV and TRBJ usage frequencies, involving two V genes at baseline and, after SBRT, roughly nine V genes and two J genes.

Two rounds of multiplex PCR were used to amplify the TCR beta CDR3 region from genomic DNA. The first PCR round used primers specific to each TRBV and TRBJ gene, with sequences filed in Chinese patent CN105087789A. The second PCR round used universal primers. The Roche High Pure PCR Template Preparation Kit was used to extract genomic DNA from the frozen PBMCs. Libraries were sequenced paired-end with 151 bp reads on an Illumina HiSeq 3000. In the authors' own workflow: CutAdapt was used to discard raw reads that did not contain the multiplex PCR primer sequences. High-quality paired reads were merged into contigs with PEAR. By aligning each contig to reference sequences, MiXCR assigned the TRB V, D and J gene segments to that contig. To remove sequencing errors, CDR3 sequences were clustered according to base quality and sequence similarity. Diversity was calculated as Shannon entropy divided by the natural log of the number of productive TCR sequences. Clonality was computed as one minus the ratio of Shannon entropy to the natural log of the number of unique clonotypes. The Youden index of ROC curves was used to select progression-free survival cut-offs for repertoire metrics, and analyses were performed in R 3.5.3. The public reads were reanalyzed by TCRdb: fastp trimming at Q25, MiXCR alignment, in-frame beta chains only. Each entry is one CDR3 protein sequence, shown with its most common DNA and genes. TCRdb, rather than the study authors, made the V and J calls. The sample has 11,000 to 15,000 distinct CDR3 sequences on record, roughly a quarter of them singletons. Approximately 10% of the sample belongs to the ten largest clones.

The chain uses TRBV12-3 or TRBV12-4 and TRBJ2-3; 9 bases in between match TRBD2. This clonotype originated in a donor of 50 years or more with non-small cell lung cancer. This material consisted of PBMCs, taken before or after stereotactic body radiation therapy (not recorded which). CDR3 sequence: CASSLGPGREGADTQYF. The sequenced DNA: TGTGCCAGCAGCTTGGGTCCCGGGCGGGAGGGAGCAGATACGCAGTATTTT.